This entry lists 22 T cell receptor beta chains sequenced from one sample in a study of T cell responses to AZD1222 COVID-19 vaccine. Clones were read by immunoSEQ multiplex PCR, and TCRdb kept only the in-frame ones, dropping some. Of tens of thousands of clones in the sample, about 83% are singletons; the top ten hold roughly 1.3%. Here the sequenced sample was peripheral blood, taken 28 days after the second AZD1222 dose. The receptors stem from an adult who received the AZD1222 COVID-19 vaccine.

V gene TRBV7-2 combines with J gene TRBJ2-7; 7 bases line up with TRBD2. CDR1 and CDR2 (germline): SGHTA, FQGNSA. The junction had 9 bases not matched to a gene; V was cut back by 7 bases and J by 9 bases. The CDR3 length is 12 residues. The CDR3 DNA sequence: TGTGCCAGCAACACGGCGGGGGAGAGGCAGTACTTC. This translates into CASNTAGERQYF.

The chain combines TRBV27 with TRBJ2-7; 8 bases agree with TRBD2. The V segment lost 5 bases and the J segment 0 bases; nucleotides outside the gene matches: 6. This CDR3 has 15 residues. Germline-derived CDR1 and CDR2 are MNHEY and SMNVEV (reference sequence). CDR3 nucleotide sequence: TGTGCCAGCAGTCCGAGCGGGAGCGTCTCCTACGAGCAGTACTTC. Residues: CASSPSGSVSYEQYF.

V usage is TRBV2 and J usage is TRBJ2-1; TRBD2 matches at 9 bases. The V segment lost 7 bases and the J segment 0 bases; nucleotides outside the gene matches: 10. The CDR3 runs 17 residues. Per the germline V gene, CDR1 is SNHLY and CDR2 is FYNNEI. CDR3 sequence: CASTTSGWMSSYNEQFF. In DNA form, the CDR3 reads TGTGCCAGCACCACTAGCGGGTGGATGAGCTCCTACAATGAGCAGTTCTTC.

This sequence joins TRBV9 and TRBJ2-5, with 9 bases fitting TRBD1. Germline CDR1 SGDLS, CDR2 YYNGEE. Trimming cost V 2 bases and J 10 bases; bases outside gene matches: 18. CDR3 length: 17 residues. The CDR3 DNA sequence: TGTGCCAGCAGCGTCGACGCACCGGGACAGGGTTCAAATTGCCAGTACTTC. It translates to CASSVDAPGQGSNCQYF.

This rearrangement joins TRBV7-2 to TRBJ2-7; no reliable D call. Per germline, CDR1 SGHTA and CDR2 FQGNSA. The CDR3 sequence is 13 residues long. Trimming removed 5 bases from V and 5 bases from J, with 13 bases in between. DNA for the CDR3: TGTGCCAGCAGCCGTTTGGCCTACAACGAGCAGTACTTC. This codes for CASSRLAYNEQYF.

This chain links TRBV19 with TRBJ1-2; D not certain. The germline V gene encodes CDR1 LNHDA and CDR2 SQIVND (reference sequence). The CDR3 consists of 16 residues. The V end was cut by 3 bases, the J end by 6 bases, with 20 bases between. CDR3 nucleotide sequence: TGTGCCAGTAGTATTTCGTGGCAGATTCTAATCCATGGCTACACCTTC. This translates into CASSISWQILIHGYTF.

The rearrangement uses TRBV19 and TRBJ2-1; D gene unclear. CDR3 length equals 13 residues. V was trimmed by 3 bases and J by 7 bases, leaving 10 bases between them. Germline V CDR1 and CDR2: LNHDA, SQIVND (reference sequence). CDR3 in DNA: TGTGCCAGTAGTATTTTAGTGTGGAATGAGCAGTTCTTC. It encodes CASSILVWNEQFF.

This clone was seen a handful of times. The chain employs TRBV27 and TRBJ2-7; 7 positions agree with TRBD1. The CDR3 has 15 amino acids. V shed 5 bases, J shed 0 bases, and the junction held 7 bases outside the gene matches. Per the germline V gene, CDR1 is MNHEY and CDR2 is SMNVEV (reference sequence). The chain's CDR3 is CASSLDRANSYEQYF. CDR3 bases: TGTGCCAGCAGTCTTGACAGGGCGAACTCCTACGAGCAGTACTTC.

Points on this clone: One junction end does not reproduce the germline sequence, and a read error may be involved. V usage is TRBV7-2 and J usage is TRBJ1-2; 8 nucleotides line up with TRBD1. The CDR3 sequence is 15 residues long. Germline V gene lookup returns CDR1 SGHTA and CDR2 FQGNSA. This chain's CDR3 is CASSFVLGQEIQGGF. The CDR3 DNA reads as TGTGCCAGCAGCTTCGTCTTGGGACAGGAGATTCAGGGGGGTTTC.

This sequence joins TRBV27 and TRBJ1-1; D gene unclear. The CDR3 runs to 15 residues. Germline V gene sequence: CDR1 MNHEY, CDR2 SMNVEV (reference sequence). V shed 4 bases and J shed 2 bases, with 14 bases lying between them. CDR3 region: CASSSQPRTNTEAFF. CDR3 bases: TGTGCCAGCAGTTCCCAGCCCAGAACAAACACTGAAGCTTTCTTT.

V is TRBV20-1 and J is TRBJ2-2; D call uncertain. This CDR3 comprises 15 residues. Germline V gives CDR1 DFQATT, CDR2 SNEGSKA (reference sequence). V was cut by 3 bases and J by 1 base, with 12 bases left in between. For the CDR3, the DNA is TGCAGTGCTAGTGTGGGTACACTGAACACCGGGGAGCTGTTTTTT. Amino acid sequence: CSASVGTLNTGELFF.

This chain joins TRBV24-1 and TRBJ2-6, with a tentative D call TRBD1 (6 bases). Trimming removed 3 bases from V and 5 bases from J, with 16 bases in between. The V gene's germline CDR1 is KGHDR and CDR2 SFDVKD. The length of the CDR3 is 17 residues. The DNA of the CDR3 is TGTGCCACCAGTGATCCCGCGATGGGACAAAGGGCCAACGTCCTGACTTTC. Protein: CATSDPAMGQRANVLTF.

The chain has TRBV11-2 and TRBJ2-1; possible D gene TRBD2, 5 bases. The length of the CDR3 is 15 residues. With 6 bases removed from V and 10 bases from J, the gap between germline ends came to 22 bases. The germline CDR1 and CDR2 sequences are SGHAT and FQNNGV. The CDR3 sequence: CASRESGTALREQFF. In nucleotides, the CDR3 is TGTGCCAGCAGAGAGAGCGGAACTGCCTTACGAGAGCAGTTCTTC.

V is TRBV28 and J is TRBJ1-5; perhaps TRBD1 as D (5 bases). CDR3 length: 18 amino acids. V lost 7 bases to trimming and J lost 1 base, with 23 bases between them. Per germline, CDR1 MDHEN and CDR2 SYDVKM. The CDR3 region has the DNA TGTGCCAGCATGATTTTAGGGACGTCAATTCAGAGCAATCAGCCCCAGCATTTT. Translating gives CASMILGTSIQSNQPQHF. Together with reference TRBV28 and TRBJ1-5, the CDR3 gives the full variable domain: DVKVTQSSRYLVKRTGEKVFLECVQDMDHENMFWYRQDPGLGLRLIYFSYDVKMKEKGDIPEGYSVSREKKERFSLILESASTNQTSMYLCASMILGTSIQSNQPQHFGDGTRLSIL.

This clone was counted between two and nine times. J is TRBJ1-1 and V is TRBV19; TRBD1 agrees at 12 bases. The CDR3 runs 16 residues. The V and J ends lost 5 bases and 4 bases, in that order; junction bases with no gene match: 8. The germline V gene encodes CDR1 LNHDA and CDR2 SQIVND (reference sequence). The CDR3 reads CASSRDRGRWGTEAFF. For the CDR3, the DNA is TGTGCCAGTAGTCGGGACAGGGGGCGCTGGGGCACTGAAGCTTTCTTT.

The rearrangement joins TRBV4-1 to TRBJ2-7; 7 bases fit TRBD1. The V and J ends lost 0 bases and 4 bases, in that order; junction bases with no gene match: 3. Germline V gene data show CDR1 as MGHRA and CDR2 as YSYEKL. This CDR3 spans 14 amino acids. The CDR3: CASSQEDRVYEQYF. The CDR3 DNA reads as TGCGCCAGCAGCCAAGAAGACAGGGTGTACGAGCAGTACTTC.

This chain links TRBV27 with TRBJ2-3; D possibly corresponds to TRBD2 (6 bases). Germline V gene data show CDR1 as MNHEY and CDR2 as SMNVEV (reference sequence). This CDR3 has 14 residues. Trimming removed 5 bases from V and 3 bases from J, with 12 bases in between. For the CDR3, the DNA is TGTGCCAGCAGTCCGGGGGACTTTACAGATACGCAGTATTTT. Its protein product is CASSPGDFTDTQYF.

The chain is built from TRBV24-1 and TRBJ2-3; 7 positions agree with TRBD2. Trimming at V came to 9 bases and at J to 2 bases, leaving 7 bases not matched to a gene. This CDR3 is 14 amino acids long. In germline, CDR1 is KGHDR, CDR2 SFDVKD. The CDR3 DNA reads TGTGCCACCGCGGAGCGGGACTTCACAGATACGCAGTATTTT. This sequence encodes CATAERDFTDTQYF.

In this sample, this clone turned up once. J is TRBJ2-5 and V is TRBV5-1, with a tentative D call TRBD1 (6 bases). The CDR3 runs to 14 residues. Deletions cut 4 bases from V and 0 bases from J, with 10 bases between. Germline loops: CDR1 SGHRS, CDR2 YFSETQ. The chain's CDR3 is CASSPDSYQETQYF. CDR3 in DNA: TGCGCCAGCAGCCCGGACAGTTACCAAGAGACCCAGTACTTC.

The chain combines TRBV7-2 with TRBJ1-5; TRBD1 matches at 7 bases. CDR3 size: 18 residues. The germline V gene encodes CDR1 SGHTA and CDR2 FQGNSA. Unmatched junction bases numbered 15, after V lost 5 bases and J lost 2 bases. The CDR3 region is CASSPGRDSLRRNQPQHF. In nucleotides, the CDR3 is TGTGCCAGCAGCCCTGGACGGGACAGCCTTAGGCGCAATCAGCCCCAGCATTTT.

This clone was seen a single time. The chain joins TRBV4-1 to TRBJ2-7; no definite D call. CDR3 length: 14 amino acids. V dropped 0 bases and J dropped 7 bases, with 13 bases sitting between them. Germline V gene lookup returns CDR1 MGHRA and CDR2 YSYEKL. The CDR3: CASSQDPLVQEQYF. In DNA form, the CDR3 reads TGCGCCAGCAGCCAAGATCCCCTTGTCCAGGAGCAGTACTTC.

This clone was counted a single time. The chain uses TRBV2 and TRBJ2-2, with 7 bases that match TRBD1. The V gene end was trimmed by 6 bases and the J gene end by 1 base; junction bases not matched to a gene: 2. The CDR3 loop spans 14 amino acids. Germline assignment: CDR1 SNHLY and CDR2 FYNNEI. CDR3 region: CASRGTVNTGELFF. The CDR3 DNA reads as TGTGCCAGCAGAGGGACAGTGAACACCGGGGAGCTGTTTTTT.